This TCR beta chain emerged from a study of CD8+ T cells in alopecia areata. In germline, CDR1 is LGHNA, CDR2 YNFKEQ. The CDR3 runs 15 residues. The V and J ends lost 3 bases and 4 bases respectively, with 10 bases between them. It was cDNA, reverse transcribed from extracted RNA, that served as the sequencing template. TCRdb's copy holds only in-frame clones and misses some; the assay was immunoSEQ multiplex PCR. The top ten hold approximately 34% of the sample, which has 110,000 to 150,000 clones, 62% seen once. Input material: CD8+ T cells sorted from blood. This rearrangement joins TRBV4-2 to TRBJ2-6; no firm D call. This receptor was obtained from a human donor in good health. The CDR3 here is CASSQGFGGANVLTF. The CDR3 DNA sequence: TGTGCCAGCAGCCAGGGCTTCGGGGGGGCCAACGTCCTGACTTTC.